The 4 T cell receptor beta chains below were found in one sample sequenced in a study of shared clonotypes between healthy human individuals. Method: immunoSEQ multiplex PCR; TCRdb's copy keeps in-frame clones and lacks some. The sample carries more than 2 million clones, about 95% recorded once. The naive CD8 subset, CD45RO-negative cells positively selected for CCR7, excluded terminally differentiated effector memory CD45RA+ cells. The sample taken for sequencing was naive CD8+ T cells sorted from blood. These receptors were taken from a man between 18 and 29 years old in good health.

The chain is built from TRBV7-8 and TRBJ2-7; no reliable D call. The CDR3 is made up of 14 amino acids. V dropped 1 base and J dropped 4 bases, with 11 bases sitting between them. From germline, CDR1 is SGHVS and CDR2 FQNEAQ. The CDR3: CASSLVPYQYEQYF. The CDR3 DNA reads TGTGCCAGCAGCTTAGTACCTTATCAGTACGAGCAGTACTTC.

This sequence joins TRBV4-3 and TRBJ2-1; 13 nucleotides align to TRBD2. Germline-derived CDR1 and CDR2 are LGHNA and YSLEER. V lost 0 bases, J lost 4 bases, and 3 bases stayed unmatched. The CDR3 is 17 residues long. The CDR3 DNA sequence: TGCGCCAGCAGCCAAGACGGGACTAGCGGGGAGTACAATGAGCAGTTCTTC. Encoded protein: CASSQDGTSGEYNEQFF.

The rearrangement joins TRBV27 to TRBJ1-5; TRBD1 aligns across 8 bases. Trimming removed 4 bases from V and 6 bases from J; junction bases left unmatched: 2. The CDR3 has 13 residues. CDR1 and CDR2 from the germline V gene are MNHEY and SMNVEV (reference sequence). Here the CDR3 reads CASSWTGFQPQHF. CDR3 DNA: TGTGCCAGCAGTTGGACAGGGTTTCAGCCCCAGCATTTT.

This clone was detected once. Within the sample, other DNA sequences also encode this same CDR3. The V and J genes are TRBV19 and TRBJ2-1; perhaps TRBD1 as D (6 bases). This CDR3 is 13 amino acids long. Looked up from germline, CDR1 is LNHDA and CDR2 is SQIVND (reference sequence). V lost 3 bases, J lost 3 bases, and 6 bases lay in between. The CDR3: CASSMDSYNEQFF. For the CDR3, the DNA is TGTGCCAGTAGTATGGACAGCTACAATGAGCAGTTCTTC.